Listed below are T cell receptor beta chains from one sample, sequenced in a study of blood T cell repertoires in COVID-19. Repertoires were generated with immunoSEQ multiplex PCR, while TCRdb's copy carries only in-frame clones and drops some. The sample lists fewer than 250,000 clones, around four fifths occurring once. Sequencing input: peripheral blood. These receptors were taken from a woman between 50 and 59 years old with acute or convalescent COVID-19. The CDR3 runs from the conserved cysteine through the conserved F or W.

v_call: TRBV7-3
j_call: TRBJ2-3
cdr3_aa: CASSLLAGGGTQYF

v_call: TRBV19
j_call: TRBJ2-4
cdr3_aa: CASSMDRGGYKNIQYF

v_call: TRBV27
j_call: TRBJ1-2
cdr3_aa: CASSQAGPMGGYTF

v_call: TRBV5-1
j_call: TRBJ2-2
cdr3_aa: CASSRGLAGGNTGELFF

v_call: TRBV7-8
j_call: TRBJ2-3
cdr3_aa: CASSLGSGGPGTDTQYF

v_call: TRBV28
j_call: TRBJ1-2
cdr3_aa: CASSSGSLYGYTF

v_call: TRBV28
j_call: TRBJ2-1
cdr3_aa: CASSWTSGVGFF

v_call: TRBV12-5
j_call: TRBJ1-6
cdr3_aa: CASGLVVGTGPNSPLHF

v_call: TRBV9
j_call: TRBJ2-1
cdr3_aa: CASSGSGSEMNNEQFF

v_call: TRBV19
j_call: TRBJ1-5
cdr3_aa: CASSPLNQPQHF

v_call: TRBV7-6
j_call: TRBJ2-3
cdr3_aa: CASSPGLLPTDTQYF

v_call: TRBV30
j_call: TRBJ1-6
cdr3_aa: CAWTTGGDSPLHF

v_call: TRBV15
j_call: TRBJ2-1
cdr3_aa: CATSRARTGLAGPQFF

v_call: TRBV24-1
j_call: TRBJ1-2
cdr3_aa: CATSDWEGHGYTF

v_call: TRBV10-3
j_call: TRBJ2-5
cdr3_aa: CAISESESEETQYF

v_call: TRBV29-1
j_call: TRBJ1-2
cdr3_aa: CSVDRAGDGYTF

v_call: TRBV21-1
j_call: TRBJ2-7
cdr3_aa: CASSPQGQDYYEQYF